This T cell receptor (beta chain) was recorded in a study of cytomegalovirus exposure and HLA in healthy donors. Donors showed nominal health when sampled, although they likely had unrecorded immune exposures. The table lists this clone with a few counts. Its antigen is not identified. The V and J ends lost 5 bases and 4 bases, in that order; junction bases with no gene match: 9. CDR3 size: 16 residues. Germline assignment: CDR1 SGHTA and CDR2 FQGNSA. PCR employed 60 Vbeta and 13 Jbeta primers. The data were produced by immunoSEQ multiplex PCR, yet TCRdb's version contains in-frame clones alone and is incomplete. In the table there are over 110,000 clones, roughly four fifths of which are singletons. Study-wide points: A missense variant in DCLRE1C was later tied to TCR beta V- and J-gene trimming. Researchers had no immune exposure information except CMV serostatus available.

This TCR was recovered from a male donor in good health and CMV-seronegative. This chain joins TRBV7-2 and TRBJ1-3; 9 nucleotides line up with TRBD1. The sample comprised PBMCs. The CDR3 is CASSTPQGAGGNTIYF. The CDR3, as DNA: TGTGCCAGCAGCACACCACAGGGGGCGGGAGGAAACACCATATATTTT.